These T cell receptor beta chains were read from a single sample in a study of shared clonotypes between healthy human individuals. Sequenced by immunoSEQ multiplex PCR; TCRdb stores in-frame clones only, minus some. The repertoire holds about 680,000 clones, around 73% seen once, with around 1.8% in the top ten. The sequenced sample consisted of memory CD4+ T cells sorted from blood. The receptors were sampled from a woman in her twenties or thirties in good health. Both conserved end residues are part of each CDR3. The order of the fields is J gene, clone size, V gene, D gene, CDR3 protein, CDR3 DNA. A D gene is named only where the DNA matches it firmly. Expanded clones get a size class; other rows say once, few or many, or leave the size out.

TRBJ2-3	NA	TRBV7-2	NA	CASSLGGITDTQYF	TGTGCCAGCAGCTTAGGCGGAATCACAGATACGCAGTATTTT
TRBJ2-1	NA	TRBV28	NA	CASPPSGRSSYNEQFF	TGTGCCAGCCCTCCTTCAGGTAGGAGCTCCTACAATGAGCAGTTCTTC
TRBJ2-2	NA	TRBV25-1	TRBD1	CASVDRGAGELFF	TGTGCCAGCGTGGACAGGGGGGCCGGGGAGCTGTTTTTT
TRBJ1-5	NA	TRBV19	NA	CASSTYRKNSNQPQHF	TGTGCCAGTAGTACCTACAGGAAAAATAGCAATCAGCCCCAGCATTTT
TRBJ2-7	NA	TRBV4-1	NA	CASSALGLNYEQYF	TGCGCCAGCAGCGCACTAGGTTTGAACTACGAGCAGTACTTC
TRBJ1-3	NA	TRBV19	TRBD1	CASSNPNRGRGNTIYF	TGTGCCAGTAGTAACCCGAACAGGGGCCGTGGAAACACCATATATTTT
TRBJ2-2	NA	TRBV7-7	TRBD2	CASSLVAGGSGELFF	TGTGCCAGCAGCTTAGTAGCGGGAGGGTCCGGGGAGCTGTTTTTT
TRBJ2-2	NA	TRBV5-1	NA	CASSLLGTGELFF	TGCGCCAGCAGCTTACTAGGGACCGGGGAGCTGTTTTTT
TRBJ1-2	NA	TRBV11-2	NA	CASSSQTRKGYTF	TGTGCCAGCAGCTCTCAGACACGCAAAGGCTACACCTTC
TRBJ2-7	NA	TRBV30	TRBD2	CAWSQGLAGGREEQYF	TGTGCCTGGAGTCAGGGGTTAGCGGGAGGCCGGGAGGAGCAGTACTTC
TRBJ2-1	NA	TRBV5-1	TRBD2	CASSFGGGGYNEQFF	TGCGCCAGCAGCTTCGGTGGCGGGGGGTACAATGAGCAGTTCTTC
TRBJ2-2	once	TRBV27	NA	CASRQGPTGELFF	TGTGCCAGCCGCCAGGGACCCACCGGGGAGCTGTTTTTT
TRBJ2-7	NA	TRBV29-1	NA	CSVVSGAKYEQYF	TGCAGCGTTGTCTCGGGAGCCAAGTACGAGCAGTACTTC
TRBJ1-1	NA	TRBV19	NA	CASSMARMNTEAFF	TGTGCCAGTAGTATGGCTCGGATGAACACTGAAGCTTTCTTT
TRBJ1-2	NA	TRBV7-2	TRBD1	CASSKNRDRGHGYTF	TGTGCCAGCAGCAAGAACCGGGACAGGGGGCATGGCTACACCTTC
TRBJ2-3	NA	TRBV27	TRBD2	CASKGWTSGRRNTDTQYF	TGTGCCAGCAAGGGGTGGACTAGCGGGAGGAGGAACACAGATACGCAGTATTTT
TRBJ2-4	NA	TRBV11-2	TRBD2	CASSPGLAEYF	TGTGCCAGCAGCCCGGGACTAGCCGAGTACTTC
TRBJ1-2	NA	TRBV28	NA	CASSTQGKGYTF	TGTGCCAGCAGTACACAGGGAAAGGGCTACACCTTC
TRBJ2-2	NA	TRBV10-3	NA	CAISGSWKGRGELFF	TGTGCCATCAGTGGATCGTGGAAAGGGAGAGGGGAGCTGTTTTTT
TRBJ2-3	NA	TRBV2	NA	CASRYSDTQYF	TGTGCCAGCAGATACTCGGATACGCAGTATTTT
TRBJ2-1	NA	TRBV25-1	NA	CASSLGGGFQLDNEQFF	TGTGCCAGCAGCCTCGGGGGTGGGTTTCAACTGGACAATGAGCAGTTCTTC
TRBJ1-1	NA	TRBV5-6	NA	CASSLGGKLREAFF	TGTGCCAGCAGCCTCGGGGGCAAACTCAGGGAAGCTTTCTTT
TRBJ2-7	few	TRBV28	NA	CASRRTASYEQYF	TGTGCCAGCCGAAGGACCGCGTCCTACGAGCAGTACTTC
TRBJ2-6	NA	TRBV2	TRBD1	CASRGQFSGANVLTF	TGTGCCAGCAGGGGACAGTTCTCTGGGGCCAACGTCCTGACTTTC
TRBJ2-1	NA	TRBV30	TRBD2	CAWTPGLHSGEQFF	TGTGCCTGGACTCCGGGACTACATTCTGGTGAGCAGTTCTTC
TRBJ2-7	many	TRBV6-6	TRBD1	CASSFTGDPYEQYF	TGTGCCAGCAGCTTCACAGGGGACCCCTACGAGCAGTACTTC
TRBJ2-2	NA	TRBV14	TRBD1	CASRTGGNTGELFF	TGTGCCAGCAGAACAGGGGGGAACACCGGGGAGCTGTTTTTT
TRBJ1-2	NA	TRBV2	TRBD1	CASRGQGVLGYTF	TGTGCCAGCAGGGGACAGGGGGTCCTTGGCTACACCTTC
TRBJ1-2	NA	TRBV27	TRBD1	CASSPSPGGFYGYTF	TGTGCCAGCAGCCCCTCCCCAGGGGGCTTCTATGGCTACACCTTC
TRBJ2-1	NA	TRBV19	TRBD2	CASSSLAGTYNEQFF	TGTGCCAGTAGTAGCCTAGCGGGGACCTACAATGAGCAGTTCTTC
TRBJ1-3	many	TRBV10-2	TRBD1	CASSEDRGLLTIYF	TGCGCCAGCAGTGAGGACAGGGGACTTCTCACCATATATTTT
TRBJ2-1	NA	TRBV11-1	NA	CASSLDSAGYNEQFF	TGTGCCAGCAGCTTAGACTCAGCTGGCTACAATGAGCAGTTCTTC